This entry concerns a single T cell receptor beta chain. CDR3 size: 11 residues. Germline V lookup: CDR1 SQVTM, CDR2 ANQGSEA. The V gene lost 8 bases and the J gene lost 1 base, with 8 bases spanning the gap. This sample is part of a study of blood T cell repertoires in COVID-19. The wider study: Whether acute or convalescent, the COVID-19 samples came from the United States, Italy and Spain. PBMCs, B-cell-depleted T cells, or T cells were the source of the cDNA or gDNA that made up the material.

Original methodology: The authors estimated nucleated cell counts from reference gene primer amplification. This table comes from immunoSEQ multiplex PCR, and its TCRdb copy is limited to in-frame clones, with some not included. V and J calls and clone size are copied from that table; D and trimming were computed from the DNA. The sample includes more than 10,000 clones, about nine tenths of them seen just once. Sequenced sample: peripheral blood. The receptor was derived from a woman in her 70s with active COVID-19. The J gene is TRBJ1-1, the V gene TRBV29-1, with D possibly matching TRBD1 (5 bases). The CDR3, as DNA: TGCAGCATCGGACAGAACACTGAAGCTTTCTTT. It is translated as CSIGQNTEAFF.